One and the same sample provided the 29 T cell receptor beta chains below, sequenced in a study of T cells in women clearing cervical HPV infection. Profiled with immunoSEQ multiplex PCR; TCRdb holds only in-frame clones, not every one. This listing includes approximately 31,000 clones. Sequencing was performed on blood buffy coat. All receptors derive from a woman between 18 and 70 years old with a cervical HPV16 infection that either progressed to CIN3+ or cleared (not recorded which).

The CDR3 sequence: CSARWRARGGYNEQFF. The sequenced CDR3 bases are TGCAGTGCTAGATGGAGGGCCAGGGGAGGATACAATGAG. This sequence joins TRBV20-1 and TRBJ2-1; D possibly matches TRBD1 or TRBD2 (6 bases each). Read data end 3 residues before the CDR3 end; the end is taken from the germline J gene. The V gene lost 2 bases and the J gene lost 4 bases, with 18 bases spanning the gap. The V gene's germline CDR1 is DFQATT and CDR2 SNEGSKA (reference sequence). The CDR3 runs 16 residues.

Regarding this clone: The read halts 3 residues ahead of the CDR3 end, with the missing end drawn from the germline J gene. The chain recombines TRBV6-2 or TRBV6-3 with TRBJ2-3, with 9 bases fitting TRBD2. V gave up 2 bases and J gave up 6 bases; unmatched junction bases: 3. The CDR3 has 14 amino acids. Germline V gives CDR1 MNHEY, CDR2 SVGEGT. Incomplete CDR3 DNA: TGTGCCAGCAGTTACAGCGGGGGGCTTGATACG. This codes for CASSYSGGLDT. The entire CDR3 reads CASSYSGGLDTQYF.

As regards this clone: The read falls 3 residues short of the CDR3 end, and the missing part is taken from the germline J gene. This chain connects TRBV19 to TRBJ2-6; 9 positions agree with TRBD1. The V gene's germline CDR1 is LNHDA and CDR2 SQIVND (reference sequence). The trim removed 2 bases at V and 0 bases at J, leaving 8 bases unmatched. The CDR3 length is 19 residues. This chain's CDR3 is CASSISGQGTRSGANVLTF. The sequenced part of the CDR3 DNA is TGTGCCAGTAGTATATCGGGACAGGGAACCCGCTCTGGGGCCAACGTC.

Concerning this clone: The read falls 3 residues short of the CDR3 end, and the missing part is taken from the germline J gene. The chain links TRBV5-6 to TRBJ2-2; TRBD2 agrees at 11 bases. Germline V gene data show CDR1 as SGHDT and CDR2 as YYEEEE. This CDR3 comprises 15 residues. V lost 5 bases, J lost 6 bases, and 6 bases stayed unmatched. The CDR3 loop reads CASRYTSGSSGELFF. Partial CDR3 DNA: TGTGCCAGCAGATACACTAGCGGGAGTTCCGGGGAG. The full variable domain, completed using reference TRBV5-6 and TRBJ2-2, is DAGVTQSPTHLIKTRGQQVTLRCSPKSGHDTVSWYQQALGQGPQFIFQYYEEEERQRGNFPDRFSGHQFPNYSSELNVNALLLGDSALYLCASRYTSGSSGELFFGEGSRLTVL.

As concerns this clone: The read ends 3 residues early relative to the CDR3; the germline J gene fills the gap. The rearrangement links TRBV2 to TRBJ1-3; 7 positions agree with TRBD1. This CDR3 region has 13 residues. With V trimmed by 6 bases and J by 6 bases, 5 bases remained unmatched. Germline loops: CDR1 SNHLY, CDR2 FYNNEI. The CDR3 is CASRPGQPNTIYF. The CDR3 DNA, read in part, is TGTGCCAGCAGACCGGGACAGCCAAACACC.

Note on this clone: The read finishes 3 residues shy of the CDR3 end, and the germline J gene is used to complete it. The V gene is TRBV18, the J gene TRBJ1-1; 9 bases agree with TRBD1. Germline assignment: CDR1 KGHSH and CDR2 LQKENI. The CDR3 covers 15 residues. The CDR3 here is CASSQSGQGIYEAFF. Incomplete CDR3 DNA: TGTGCCAGCTCCCAATCCGGACAGGGGATCTACGAG.

As concerns this clone: The read ends 3 residues shy of where the CDR3 ends; the end is completed using the germline J gene. This chain uses TRBV7-2 with TRBJ2-1, with TRBD1 identical over 8 bases. CDR1 SGHTA and CDR2 FQGNSA come from the germline V gene. The CDR3 sequence is 15 residues long. The ends lost 5 bases at V and 4 bases at J; junction bases unmatched: 7. The CDR3 bases that were read are TGTGCCAGCAGCCCCGGACAGGGCAGGTACAATGAG. It specifies CASSPGQGRYNE. The whole CDR3 protein reads CASSPGQGRYNEQFF.

As regards this clone: From the germline J gene comes the end of the CDR3, since the read stops 3 residues before it. This specimen includes other DNA sequences encoding the same CDR3. This rearrangement joins TRBV20-1 to TRBJ1-2; the match to TRBD1 covers 7 bases. Germline V CDR1 and CDR2: DFQATT, SNEGSKA (reference sequence). CDR3 length: 16 residues. The CDR3 protein is CSATGRVGTEKLGYTF. The sequenced part of the CDR3 DNA is TGCAGTGCTACGGGGCGAGTGGGGACAGAAAAACTGGGC.

Remarks on this clone: The read is 3 residues too short to cover the CDR3 end, so that end is filled in from the germline J gene. The chain carries TRBV18 and TRBJ1-2, with 7 bases lining up with TRBD1. The CDR3 loop spans 12 amino acids. Germline V gene sequence: CDR1 KGHSH, CDR2 LQKENI. The sequenced CDR3 bases are TGTGCCAGCTCACCCGACAGGGACGGC. This encodes CASSPDRDG. The entire CDR3 sequence reads CASSPDRDGYTF.

Turning to this clone: The CDR3 end falls 3 residues outside the read, so it is completed with the germline J gene. J is TRBJ1-2 and V is TRBV19, with a weak D call TRBD1 (5 bases). This CDR3 contains 13 residues. Trimming pared 7 bases from V and 7 bases from J, leaving 16 bases between. Germline CDR1 LNHDA, CDR2 SQIVND (reference sequence). The sequenced CDR3 bases are TGTGCCAGTACATCGACGGGGGTCGGTGGC. Protein product: CASTSTGVGG. The whole CDR3 reads CASTSTGVGGYTF.

Worth noting for this clone: The CDR3 goes on 3 residues after the read ends, and that part is filled in from the germline J gene. V is TRBV7-2 and J is TRBJ2-3; no firm D call. Trimming left V 5 bases short and J 6 bases short, with 18 bases between. This CDR3 has 15 residues. CDR1 and CDR2 (germline): SGHTA, FQGNSA. This CDR3 is CASSSSQTAPDTQYF. CDR3 DNA, as far as it was read: TGTGCCAGCAGCAGTAGCCAGACCGCCCCCGATACG.

Concerning this clone itself: The sequenced fragment ends 3 residues before the CDR3 boundary, so the rest is inferred from the germline J gene. The chain recombines TRBV5-6 with TRBJ1-3; the D gene is possibly TRBD1 (6 bases). The ends were cut back, 7 bases at V and 7 bases at J, with 15 bases in the middle. CDR3 size: 13 residues. Germline CDR1 SGHDT, CDR2 YYEEEE. The part of the CDR3 DNA that was read is TGTGCCAGCGGGAGGGGGACGGTCAACACC. The encoded protein is CASGRGTVNT. In full, the CDR3 is CASGRGTVNTIYF.

About this clone: The read halts 3 residues ahead of the CDR3 end, with the missing end drawn from the germline J gene. V is TRBV6-1 and J is TRBJ2-7; 8 bases are shared with TRBD1. With 3 bases clipped from V and 1 base from J, the junction kept 8 bases outside the gene matches. Germline CDR1 reads MNHNS; CDR2 reads SASEGT. The CDR3 contains 16 residues. The CDR3 DNA, read in part, is TGTGCCAGCAGTGAGGGGTCCGGGACAGGATCCTACGAG. Residues: CASSEGSGTGSYE. The CDR3 in full is CASSEGSGTGSYEQYF.

As for this clone: The read terminates 3 residues before the CDR3 end, so the remaining end is supplied by the germline J gene. This chain links TRBV5-5 with TRBJ2-7; D call uncertain. Germline CDR1 reads SGHKS; CDR2 reads YYEKEE (reference sequence). Trimming removed 4 bases from V and 5 bases from J, with 16 bases in between. The length of the CDR3 is 14 residues. The covered CDR3 bases are TGTGCCAGCAGCAGCGCCGCCTCTCGGAACGAG. It specifies CASSSAASRNE. The whole CDR3 is CASSSAASRNEQYF. Drawing the rest from reference TRBV5-5 and TRBJ2-7, the complete variable domain is DAGVTQSPTHLIKTRGQQVTLRCSPISGHKSVSWYQQVLGQGPQFIFQYYEKEERGRGNFPDRFSARQFPNYSSELNVNALLLGDSALYLCASSSAASRNEQYFGPGTRLTVT.

The CDR3 here is CASSWGQGVDYGYTF. The covered CDR3 bases are TGTGCCAGCAGCTGGGGACAGGGGGTGGACTATGGC. The gene calls are TRBV13 and TRBJ1-2, with 11 bases aligning to TRBD1. The CDR3 end is not reached by the read, which stops 3 residues before it; the germline J gene fills it in. J lost 3 bases, V lost 4 bases, and 4 bases had no gene match. The V gene's germline CDR1 is PRHDT and CDR2 FYEKMQ (reference sequence). The CDR3 consists of 15 residues.

Remarks on this clone: The CDR3 goes on 3 residues after the read ends, and that part is filled in from the germline J gene. This rearrangement joins TRBV16 to TRBJ2-3; D is perhaps TRBD2 (5 bases). Trimming stripped 1 base from V and 8 bases from J, with 16 bases between. The CDR3 contains 15 residues. Germline V gene lookup returns CDR1 KGHSY and CDR2 FQNENV. Incomplete CDR3 DNA: TGTGCCAGCAGCCAATTGTCGGGGAAAGAGGGTACG. Amino acids: CASSQLSGKEGT. The full CDR3 protein is CASSQLSGKEGTQYF.

To note about this clone: The read stops 3 residues short of the end of the CDR3; the missing end is completed from the germline J gene. V gene TRBV30 combines with J gene TRBJ2-7; TRBD2 matches at 12 bases. Germline V lookup: CDR1 GTSNPN, CDR2 SVGIG (reference sequence). V dropped 1 base and J dropped 2; count of bases not matched to a gene: 9. CDR3 length equals 17 residues. Partial CDR3 DNA: TGTGCCTGGAGTGACACCCGACTAGCGGGGGTAACCTACGAG. Protein sequence: CAWSDTRLAGVTYE. The complete CDR3 protein is CAWSDTRLAGVTYEQYF. The full variable domain, in which reference TRBV30 and TRBJ2-7 provide the parts outside the CDR3, is SQTIHQWPATLVQPVGSPLSLECTVEGTSNPNLYWYRQAAGRGLQLLFYSVGIGQISSEVPQNLSASRPQDRQFILSSKKLLLSDSGFYLCAWSDTRLAGVTYEQYFGPGTRLTVT.

About this clone itself: The read is 3 residues too short to cover the CDR3 end, so that end is filled in from the germline J gene. This CDR3 is also generated by other DNA sequences in the sample. The V gene is TRBV2, the J gene TRBJ1-1; TRBD1 agrees at 9 bases. Per the germline V gene, CDR1 is SNHLY and CDR2 is FYNNEI. The CDR3 runs 13 residues. V lost 8 bases to trimming and J lost 5 bases; unmatched junction nucleotides: 6. The CDR3 DNA, read in part, is TGTGCCAGCTCGGGACAGGGACGAACTGAA. Residues: CASSGQGRTE. The full CDR3 is CASSGQGRTEAFF.

As to this clone: The read is 3 residues too short to cover the CDR3 end, so that end is filled in from the germline J gene. The chain couples TRBV7-6 to TRBJ1-5; 8 nucleotides agree with TRBD1. CDR1 and CDR2 (germline): SGHVS, FNYEAQ. The CDR3 contains 14 residues. Trimming took 5 bases from V and 9 from J; bases not matched to a gene: 9. The CDR3 spells CASSPTSGGWPQHF. The sequenced CDR3 bases are TGTGCCAGCAGCCCAACCTCAGGGGGCTGGCCC.

Points on this clone: The DNA ends 3 residues before the CDR3 does, and the rest of the CDR3 is filled in from the germline J gene. V and J are TRBV7-3 and TRBJ2-7; TRBD2 agrees at 11 bases. CDR3 length equals 13 residues. Trimming at V came to 4 bases and at J to 6 bases, leaving 2 bases not matched to a gene. CDR1 is SGHTA, CDR2 FQGTGA, per germline. CDR3 in amino acids: CASSSGLAGEQYF. The sequenced part of the CDR3 DNA is TGTGCCAGCAGCTCTGGACTAGCGGGCGAG.

Comments on this clone: The read stops 3 residues short of the end of the CDR3; the missing end is completed from the germline J gene. This chain uses TRBV18 with TRBJ1-1; a weak D match, TRBD1 (6 bases). Germline-derived CDR1 and CDR2 are KGHSH and LQKENI. The CDR3 has 12 residues. CDR3 region: CASSLNRERAFF. The part of the CDR3 DNA that was read is TGTGCCAGCTCACTGAACAGGGAAAGA.

Concerning this clone itself: The read ends 3 residues early relative to the CDR3; the germline J gene fills the gap. The chain carries TRBV14 and TRBJ2-1, with TRBD2 matching over 9 bases. CDR1 and CDR2 from the germline V gene are SGHDN and FVKESK. The CDR3 extends over 16 amino acids. V shed 4 bases and J 7 bases; nucleotides not matched to a gene: 11. CDR3 amino acids: CASSRYLAGRGNEQFF. CDR3 bases read: TGTGCCAGCAGCCGCTACCTAGCGGGGAGAGGAAATGAG.

Details on this clone: With the read ending 3 residues before the CDR3 end, the germline J gene is used to fill in that end. The V gene is TRBV6-2 or TRBV6-3, the J gene TRBJ1-1; the D gene is possibly TRBD1 (6 bases). CDR3 length equals 16 residues. Between the trimmed V and J ends, which lost 6 bases and 2 bases, there was a span of 19 bases. Germline V gene sequence: CDR1 MNHEY, CDR2 SVGEGT. The CDR3 sequence: CASSQDRVQTNTEAFF. The CDR3 bases that were read are TGTGCCAGCAGCCAGGACAGAGTTCAAACCAACACTGAA.

A remark on this clone: The missing CDR3 end, 3 residues past where the read stops, is filled in from the germline J gene. The rearrangement uses TRBV10-3 and TRBJ2-7, with TRBD2 identical over 12 bases. Germline CDR1 reads ENHRY; CDR2 reads SYGVKD. CDR3 length: 13 residues. With 10 bases clipped from V and 2 bases from J, the junction kept 3 bases outside the gene matches. The CDR3 region is CATGLAGTYEQYF. The sequenced part of the CDR3 DNA is TGTGCCACCGGACTAGCGGGGACCTACGAG.

The CDR3 is CASSLTAGQGFADTQYF. Partial CDR3 DNA: TGTGCCAGCAGCCTTACCGCGGGACAGGGATTCGCAGATACG. The chain uses TRBV7-6 and TRBJ2-3; 9 bases agree with TRBD1. The sequenced fragment ends 3 residues before the CDR3 boundary, so the rest is inferred from the germline J gene. The J segment lost 4 bases and the V segment lost 5 bases, leaving 13 bases of the junction unmatched. The CDR3 has 17 residues. The germline V gene encodes CDR1 SGHVS and CDR2 FNYEAQ. Based on the CDR3 plus reference TRBV7-6 and TRBJ2-3, the full variable domain is GAGVSQSPRYKVTKRGQDVALRCDPISGHVSLYWYRQALGQGPEFLTYFNYEAQQDKSGLPNDRFSAERPEGSISTLTIQRTEQRDSAMYRCASSLTAGQGFADTQYFGPGTRLTVL.

This CDR3 reads CASSLGQGNNQPQHF. The sequenced part of the CDR3 DNA is TGCGCCAGCAGCTTGGGACAGGGGAACAATCAGCCC. V is TRBV5-1 and J is TRBJ1-5; 8 bases are shared with TRBD1. The read terminates 3 residues before the CDR3 end, so the remaining end is supplied by the germline J gene. V lost 0 bases to trimming and J lost 3 bases; unmatched junction nucleotides: 2. The CDR3 loop spans 15 amino acids. The germline V gene has CDR1 SGHRS and CDR2 YFSETQ.

Note on this clone: The read is 3 residues too short to cover the CDR3 end, so that end is filled in from the germline J gene. V is TRBV19 and J is TRBJ2-7; TRBD2 is a possible D gene (6 bases). The V end was cut by 4 bases, the J end by 0 bases, with 10 bases between. Per germline, CDR1 LNHDA and CDR2 SQIVND (reference sequence). The CDR3 loop spans 14 amino acids. CDR3 bases read: TGTGCCAGTAGTAAGGGCGGGATCTCCTACGAG. It yields the protein CASSKGGISYE. The CDR3 in full is CASSKGGISYEQYF. Drawing the rest from reference TRBV19 and TRBJ2-7, the complete variable domain is DGGITQSPKYLFRKEGQNVTLSCEQNLNHDAMYWYRQDPGQGLRLIYYSQIVNDFQKGDIAEGYSVSREKKESFPLTVTSAQKNPTAFYLCASSKGGISYEQYFGPGTRLTVT.

Comment on this clone: The read stops 3 residues short of the end of the CDR3; the missing end is completed from the germline J gene. The rearrangement joins TRBV5-1 to TRBJ2-5; TRBD2 agrees at 11 bases. Germline lookup yields CDR1 SGHRS and CDR2 YFSETQ. This CDR3 comprises 21 residues. CDR3 bases read: TGCGCCAGCAGCTTCACGACCGGGACTAGCGGTGTGCGTCATGGAGCAGATACC. This translates into CASSFTTGTSGVRHGADT. The complete CDR3 protein is CASSFTTGTSGVRHGADTQYF.

With regard to this clone: The read terminates 3 residues before the CDR3 end, so the remaining end is supplied by the germline J gene. This chain joins TRBV7-2 and TRBJ1-5; TRBD1 matches 10 bases. CDR1 SGHTA and CDR2 FQGNSA come from the germline V gene. Trimming cost V 5 bases and J 7 bases; bases outside gene matches: 2. The CDR3 loop spans 13 amino acids. CDR3 region: CASSRDRGQPQHF. The CDR3 bases that were read are TGTGCCAGCAGCAGGGACAGGGGCCAGCCC.